What follows are 17 T cell receptor beta chains derived from one specimen sequenced in a study of blood T cell repertoires in COVID-19. Some clones are missing from TCRdb's copy, which holds only in-frame ones; the method was immunoSEQ multiplex PCR. The table lists 210,000 or so clones, about 84% of them singletons. Sequenced sample: PBMCs or T cells enriched from blood (not recorded which). The receptors here all came from a man in his thirties or forties with acute COVID-19.

This sequence joins TRBV29-1 and TRBJ2-1; D is unresolved. The CDR3 runs to 13 residues. CDR1 SQVTM and CDR2 ANQGSEA come from the germline V gene. Trimming left V 1 base short and J 4 bases short, with 8 bases between. CDR3 sequence (DNA): TGCAGCGTTGAAGTAGCTGAATACAATGAGCAGTTCTTC. Translation: CSVEVAEYNEQFF.

In this sample, this clone turned up once. The J gene is TRBJ2-1, the V gene TRBV6-5; TRBD1 agrees at 9 bases. Germline CDR1 and CDR2: MNHEY and SVGAGI. The V segment lost 8 bases and the J segment 6 bases; nucleotides outside the gene matches: 11. This CDR3 region has 15 residues. CDR3 bases: TGTGCCAGCGGGCCGGGACAGGGATTTCTCAATGAGCAGTTCTTC. Its protein is CASGPGQGFLNEQFF.

This rearrangement joins TRBV6-1 to TRBJ2-1, with D hard to call. This CDR3 is 14 amino acids long. CDR1 and CDR2 (germline): MNHNS, SASEGT. V lost 1 base to trimming and J lost 8 bases, with 12 bases between them. The CDR3 nucleotides are TGTGCCAGCAGTGAAGGTAATAGCTGGGATGAGCAGTTCTTC. Encoded protein: CASSEGNSWDEQFF.

In its sample, this clone was seen a few times. The chain has TRBV5-6 and TRBJ2-7; 7 positions agree with TRBD2. This CDR3 region has 15 residues. After removal of 3 bases from V and 0 bases from J, the junction contained 6 bases not matched to a gene. Germline assignment: CDR1 SGHDT and CDR2 YYEEEE. In nucleotides, the CDR3 is TGTGCCAGCAGCTCGTCCGGGGGGAGCTCCTACGAGCAGTACTTC. Its protein product is CASSSSGGSSYEQYF.

V usage is TRBV11-3 and J usage is TRBJ1-1; the match to TRBD1 covers 10 bases. J was trimmed by 4 bases and V by 5 bases; bases with no gene match: 4. Per germline, CDR1 SGHNT and CDR2 YENEEA. The CDR3 is 14 amino acids. The CDR3 sequence is CASSPGQGSTEAFF. Written as DNA, the CDR3 is TGTGCCAGCAGCCCGGGACAGGGGTCCACTGAAGCTTTCTTT.

V and J are TRBV7-6 and TRBJ2-5; 14 bases align to TRBD2. This CDR3 region has 15 residues. Germline V lookup: CDR1 SGHVS, CDR2 FNYEAQ. V shed 4 bases, J shed 4 bases, and the junction held 2 bases outside the gene matches. CDR3 bases: TGTGCCAGCAGCTCCGGACTAGCGGGGGGAGAGACCCAGTACTTC. It specifies CASSSGLAGGETQYF.

The chain links TRBV9 to TRBJ1-3; D gene ambiguous. This CDR3 comprises 16 residues. CDR1 is SGDLS and CDR2 is YYNGEE in the germline V gene. The V end was cut by 0 bases, the J end by 0 bases, with 10 bases between. This CDR3 is CASSVGSLRSGNTIYF. The CDR3 coding sequence is TGTGCCAGCAGCGTAGGCAGTCTCCGCTCTGGAAACACCATATATTTT.

The gene calls are TRBV5-4 and TRBJ1-4, with a tentative D call TRBD1 (5 bases). Germline loops: CDR1 SGHNT, CDR2 YYREEE (reference sequence). V gave up 2 bases and J gave up 4 bases, with 9 bases separating them. The CDR3 contains 14 residues. CDR3 protein: CASSFGGGNEKLFF. Written as DNA, the CDR3 is TGTGCCAGCAGCTTCGGGGGGGGTAATGAAAAACTGTTTTTT.

V is TRBV7-3 and J is TRBJ2-1, with TRBD2 identical over 7 bases. The CDR3 runs 13 residues. J was trimmed by 8 bases and V by 5 bases; bases with no gene match: 6. In germline, CDR1 is SGHTA, CDR2 FQGTGA. The CDR3 protein is CASSPFGGDEQFF. In nucleotides, the CDR3 is TGTGCCAGCAGCCCTTTTGGGGGGGATGAGCAGTTCTTC.

This CDR3 reads CAWAPLGGGDHEQYF. In nucleotides, the CDR3 is TGTGCCTGGGCCCCCCTTGGAGGGGGGGACCACGAGCAGTACTTC. This sequence joins TRBV30 and TRBJ2-7; a possible D gene is TRBD2 (7 bases). The CDR3 extends over 15 amino acids. V gave up 5 bases and J gave up 5 bases, with 22 bases separating them. Germline CDR1 GTSNPN, CDR2 SVGIG (reference sequence).

CDR3 region: CASSLGSSGGKSDTQYF. The DNA of the CDR3 is TGCGCCAGCAGCTTGGGTTCTAGCGGGGGAAAGTCGGATACGCAGTATTTT. The chain links TRBV5-1 to TRBJ2-3, with 10 bases identical to TRBD2. V dropped 0 bases and J dropped 6; count of bases not matched to a gene: 10. CDR3 length: 17 amino acids. CDR1 SGHRS and CDR2 YFSETQ come from the germline V gene.

The V and J genes are TRBV6-5 and TRBJ2-5; possible D gene TRBD2, 6 bases. CDR3 length equals 14 residues. The germline V gene has CDR1 MNHEY and CDR2 SVGAGI. V lost 7 bases, J lost 2 bases, and 14 bases lay in between. CDR3 sequence reads: CASKQAGLQETQYF. CDR3 in DNA: TGTGCCAGCAAACAAGCGGGCCTACAAGAGACCCAGTACTTC.

This sequence joins TRBV5-6 and TRBJ1-2; D might be TRBD1 (5 bases). The V end was cut by 2 bases, the J end by 5 bases, with 13 bases between. This CDR3 contains 14 residues. Germline lookup yields CDR1 SGHDT and CDR2 YYEEEE. The CDR3 spells CASSLTGGKYGYTF. CDR3 DNA: TGTGCCAGCAGCTTAACGGGGGGGAAGTATGGCTACACCTTC.

The chain joins TRBV2 to TRBJ1-6; 8 bases fit TRBD1. Germline loops: CDR1 SNHLY, CDR2 FYNNEI. The J segment lost 10 bases and the V segment lost 6 bases, leaving 8 bases of the junction unmatched. The CDR3 is 14 residues long. The CDR3 DNA sequence: TGTGCCAGCAGGACACAGGGGGATGGATCACCCCTCCACTTT. Translating gives CASRTQGDGSPLHF.

The chain combines TRBV3-1 (or the pseudogene TRBV3-2) with TRBJ2-5; TRBD2 matches 10 bases. The CDR3 covers 15 residues. Germline trimming cut 2 bases from V and 5 bases from J; bases unmatched to any gene: 5. CDR1 and CDR2 (germline): LGHDT, YNNKEL (reference sequence). The CDR3 is CASSQSGTSAETQYF. The CDR3 bases are TGTGCCAGCAGCCAATCCGGGACTAGCGCCGAGACCCAGTACTTC.

The rearrangement joins TRBV6-5 to TRBJ2-1, with 8 bases fitting TRBD2. The ends lost 4 bases at V and 8 bases at J; junction bases unmatched: 10. This CDR3 has 15 amino acids. Germline V gene sequence: CDR1 MNHEY, CDR2 SVGAGI. DNA for the CDR3: TGTGCCAGCAGTTTTCCGGGACTAGGTAGCCATGAGCAGTTCTTC. This encodes CASSFPGLGSHEQFF.

The V call is TRBV9, the J call TRBJ2-5, with D perhaps TRBD2 (6 bases). Trimming pared 4 bases from V and 5 bases from J, leaving 15 bases between. CDR1 and CDR2 (germline): SGDLS, YYNGEE. The CDR3 totals 14 residues. Here the CDR3 DNA reads TGTGCCAGCAGCCACGATGGGGGGTTTGAGACCCAGTACTTC. Residues: CASSHDGGFETQYF.